One and the same sample provided the 32 T cell receptor beta chains below, sequenced in a study of blood T cell repertoires in COVID-19. Data came from immunoSEQ multiplex PCR; TCRdb stores just in-frame clones and leaves some out. The table has about 250,000 clones, over 75% seen once. The sample taken for sequencing was PBMCs or T cells enriched from blood (not recorded which). The receptors originated from a woman aged 25-40 years who had recovered from COVID-19.

V gene TRBV7-3 combines with J gene TRBJ2-2; D remains ambiguous. The germline CDR1 and CDR2 sequences are SGHTA and FQGTGA. Between the trimmed V and J ends, which lost 2 bases and 0 bases, there was a span of 4 bases. CDR3 length: 14 residues. CDR3 amino acids: CASSLFANTGELFF. The DNA of the CDR3 is TGTGCCAGCAGCTTATTCGCGAACACCGGGGAGCTGTTTTTT.

This sequence joins TRBV2 and TRBJ2-5; 7 bases fit TRBD2. V trimming: 3 bases; J trimming: 5 bases; junction bases outside the gene matches: 9. This CDR3 region has 15 residues. Germline values: CDR1 SNHLY, CDR2 FYNNEI. The CDR3 loop is CASSEFAGVGETQYF. CDR3 DNA sequence: TGTGCCAGCAGTGAGTTTGCGGGGGTTGGCGAGACCCAGTACTTC.

This clone was detected a few times. The chain couples TRBV27 to TRBJ1-6; the D gene is possibly TRBD1 (5 bases). Trimming took 2 bases from V and 8 from J, leaving 10 bases between them. The V gene's germline CDR1 is MNHEY and CDR2 SMNVEV (reference sequence). The CDR3 loop spans 14 amino acids. The DNA for the CDR3 is TGTGCCAGCAGTTTAATAGGGGAAGATTCACCCCTCCACTTT. Its protein is CASSLIGEDSPLHF.

CDR3 DNA sequence: TGTGCCAGCAGTCTCCTCCCCGGCGGGGGCACCTCTGGGGCCAACGTCCTGACTTTC. It codes for CASSLLPGGGTSGANVLTF. The chain has TRBV28 and TRBJ2-6; a weak D match, TRBD2 (7 bases). The CDR3 loop spans 19 amino acids. V dropped 5 bases and J dropped 0 bases, with 20 bases sitting between them. Germline CDR1 is MDHEN and CDR2 is SYDVKM.

This clone showed up just once. This sequence joins TRBV15 and TRBJ1-2; TRBD1 might be the D (6 bases). This CDR3 comprises 18 residues. V was clipped by 0 bases and J by 5 bases, with 22 bases between them. CDR1 and CDR2 from the germline V gene are LNHNV and YYDKDF (reference sequence). CDR3 in amino acids: CATSRDLAGAIKTYGYTF. The CDR3 DNA reads TGTGCCACCAGCAGAGATCTGGCAGGGGCGATAAAGACGTATGGCTACACCTTC.

V usage is TRBV19 and J usage is TRBJ1-2; D is uncertain. Germline CDR1 reads LNHDA; CDR2 reads SQIVND (reference sequence). V dropped 3 bases and J dropped 4 bases, with 15 bases sitting between them. The CDR3 runs to 15 residues. CDR3: CASSMALAGSYGYTF. In nucleotides, the CDR3 is TGTGCCAGTAGTATGGCTCTCGCCGGGAGCTATGGCTACACCTTC.

In its sample, this clone was seen once. The chain couples TRBV30 to TRBJ1-4, with TRBD1 as a possible D gene (5 bases). Germline V gives CDR1 GTSNPN, CDR2 SVGIG (reference sequence). V was trimmed by 0 bases and J by 7 bases, leaving 18 bases between them. CDR3 length: 16 amino acids. CDR3: CAWSVLSGGRGEKLFF. The CDR3 coding sequence is TGTGCCTGGAGTGTACTCTCGGGAGGGAGGGGTGAAAAACTGTTTTTT.

The rearrangement links TRBV27 to TRBJ1-2; tentative D call: TRBD1 (6 bases). The V gene's germline CDR1 is MNHEY and CDR2 SMNVEV (reference sequence). Deletions cut 5 bases from V and 7 bases from J, with 11 bases between. The CDR3 totals 12 residues. CDR3 DNA sequence: TGTGCCAGCAGTGCCACAGGGTTTGGCTACACCTTC. Amino acids: CASSATGFGYTF.

The V and J genes are TRBV5-1 and TRBJ2-7; TRBD2 matches at 15 bases. CDR1 and CDR2 (germline): SGHRS, YFSETQ. The CDR3 covers 17 residues. Trimming removed 0 bases from V and 1 base from J; junction bases left unmatched: 2. CDR3 in amino acids: CASSLGTSGRASYEQYF. CDR3 DNA: TGCGCCAGCAGCTTGGGGACTAGCGGGAGGGCGTCCTACGAGCAGTACTTC.

The gene calls are TRBV7-9 and TRBJ2-3; tentatively, D is TRBD2 (5 bases). V lost 0 bases and J lost 5, with 12 bases in between. The CDR3 runs 15 residues. Germline CDR1 and CDR2: SEHNR and FQNEAQ (reference sequence). The CDR3 region has the DNA TGTGCCAGCAGCTTAGCCAGTCCGGGATTAGATACGCAGTATTTT. Protein sequence: CASSLASPGLDTQYF.

V usage is TRBV5-4 and J usage is TRBJ2-1; tentatively, D is TRBD1 (5 bases). This CDR3 contains 13 residues. CDR1 and CDR2 from the germline V gene are SGHNT and YYREEE (reference sequence). Deletions cut 2 bases from V and 9 bases from J, with 12 bases between. The CDR3 coding sequence is TGTGCCAGCAGCTTATCAGGGTCCGGTGAGCAGTTCTTC. Translating gives CASSLSGSGEQFF.

The gene calls are TRBV3-1 (or the pseudogene TRBV3-2) and TRBJ2-7; TRBD2 matches 9 bases. This CDR3 is built from 15 residues. V shed 2 bases and J 12 bases; nucleotides not matched to a gene: 14. Looked up from germline, CDR1 is LGHDT and CDR2 is YNNKEL (reference sequence). CDR3 amino acids: CASSQPSGTSYLLYF. The CDR3, as DNA: TGTGCCAGCAGCCAACCTTCCGGGACTAGCTATTTACTGTACTTC.

CDR3 region: CASSPILSQREQFF. The CDR3 region has the DNA TGTGCCAGCAGTCCAATACTATCCCAGCGGGAGCAGTTCTTC. The rearrangement joins TRBV6-5 to TRBJ2-1; the D gene is possibly TRBD2 (5 bases). This CDR3 is 14 amino acids long. V gave up 5 bases and J gave up 10 bases, with 18 bases separating them. Germline CDR1 is MNHEY and CDR2 is SVGAGI.

On this clone itself: Additional DNA sequences in this sample encode the identical CDR3. The rearrangement uses TRBV28 and TRBJ2-3, with 10 bases that match TRBD2. The junction had 6 bases not matched to a gene; V was cut back by 2 bases and J by 4 bases. Germline CDR1 reads MDHEN; CDR2 reads SYDVKM. The CDR3 has 16 amino acids. CDR3 nucleotide sequence: TGTGCCAGCAGTTTAGGAGCGGGAGGGCCCCCAGATACGCAGTATTTT. It is translated as CASSLGAGGPPDTQYF.

CDR3 in amino acids: CASSYSIHSAYNEQFF. The CDR3 DNA is TGTGCCAGCAGTTACTCGATTCACTCGGCCTACAATGAGCAGTTCTTC. The chain has TRBV6-2 or TRBV6-3 and TRBJ2-1; D remains unclear. The length of the CDR3 is 16 residues. Trimming removed 0 bases from V and 2 bases from J, with 11 bases in between. Germline V gene data show CDR1 as MNHEY and CDR2 as SVGEGT.

The rearrangement links TRBV11-2 to TRBJ1-2; the D gene is possibly TRBD1 (6 bases). V was trimmed by 1 base and J by 5 bases, leaving 8 bases between them. CDR1 is SGHAT and CDR2 is FQNNGV in the germline V gene. This CDR3 comprises 13 residues. In DNA, the CDR3 is TGTGCCAGCAGCTTAGGGACAGAATATGGCTACACCTTC. This encodes CASSLGTEYGYTF.

V usage is TRBV27 and J usage is TRBJ2-5; a possible D gene is TRBD2 (5 bases). Germline V gene lookup returns CDR1 MNHEY and CDR2 SMNVEV (reference sequence). The CDR3 is 12 residues long. With 6 bases removed from V and 3 bases from J, the gap between germline ends came to 8 bases. In DNA form, the CDR3 reads TGTGCCAGCAGAAACGGGGAAGAGACCCAGTACTTC. Amino acids: CASRNGEETQYF.

This clone has a single count. The chain uses TRBV7-2 and TRBJ2-5, with D possibly matching TRBD2 (6 bases). The V end lost 2 bases, the J end lost 5 bases, and 12 bases lay between the germline ends. The CDR3 extends over 14 amino acids. Germline CDR1 reads SGHTA; CDR2 reads FQGNSA. CDR3 nucleotides: TGTGCCAGCAGCTTATATGCGGGATGGGAGACCCAGTACTTC. Protein sequence: CASSLYAGWETQYF.

With respect to this clone: Other DNA sequences in this sample translate to the same CDR3. The V and J genes are TRBV5-6 and TRBJ1-5; D is undetermined. CDR3 length: 14 amino acids. The V gene's germline CDR1 is SGHDT and CDR2 YYEEEE. Deletions cut 0 bases from V and 4 bases from J, with 8 bases between. The CDR3 here is CASSLDRSNQPQHF. The CDR3 DNA sequence: TGTGCCAGCAGCTTGGACAGATCTAATCAGCCCCAGCATTTT.

This clone was recorded a few times. V and J are TRBV2 and TRBJ1-6; possible D gene TRBD1, 5 bases. V was shortened by 5 bases and J by 8 bases, with 16 bases between the two germline ends. The CDR3 runs to 15 residues. Germline lookup yields CDR1 SNHLY and CDR2 FYNNEI. CDR3 nucleotides: TGTGCCAGCAGTATCCAGGGCCTACCTCATTCACCCCTCCACTTT. It encodes CASSIQGLPHSPLHF.

This sequence joins TRBV5-1 and TRBJ1-4; tentative D call: TRBD1 (5 bases). V lost 4 bases and J lost 8, with 18 bases in between. Germline-derived CDR1 and CDR2 are SGHRS and YFSETQ. The CDR3 totals 15 residues. The CDR3 bases are TGCGCCAGCAGCACCAAAAAGGGGCGGGGGGAAAAACTGTTTTTT. Its translation is CASSTKKGRGEKLFF.

V is TRBV27 and J is TRBJ1-1; D is perhaps TRBD1 (5 bases). The ends were cut back, 0 bases at V and 7 bases at J, with 9 bases in the middle. The CDR3 sequence is 13 residues long. The germline gives CDR1 MNHEY, CDR2 SMNVEV (reference sequence). CDR3 DNA sequence: TGTGCCAGCAGTTTATCCAGACAGAATGAAGCTTTCTTT. As protein: CASSLSRQNEAFF.

This chain joins TRBV4-1 and TRBJ1-1; D is unclear. V was clipped by 7 bases and J by 3 bases, with 24 bases between them. Germline V gene data show CDR1 as MGHRA and CDR2 as YSYEKL. The CDR3 runs 17 residues. CDR3 in amino acids: CASTLHGESGGYTEAFF. CDR3 in DNA: TGCGCCAGCACCCTCCACGGGGAGTCAGGAGGATACACTGAAGCTTTCTTT.

This sequence joins TRBV27 and TRBJ2-3; 8 nucleotides agree with TRBD2. The V gene's germline CDR1 is MNHEY and CDR2 SMNVEV (reference sequence). Trimming cost V 6 bases and J 1 base; bases outside gene matches: 6. The CDR3 consists of 15 residues. In DNA, the CDR3 is TGTGCCAGCAGGGAAAGCGGGGGTCGCACAGATACGCAGTATTTT. This sequence encodes CASRESGGRTDTQYF.

This clone came up a few times. The V call is TRBV7-9, the J call TRBJ2-1, with a possible D match to TRBD1 (5 bases). Trimming took off 1 base at V and 8 bases at J, with 12 bases between the two ends. Per germline, CDR1 SEHNR and CDR2 FQNEAQ (reference sequence). The CDR3 is 14 amino acids. CDR3 DNA sequence: TGTGCCAGCAGCTTAGAAGGGGCCGTCGATGAGCAGTTCTTC. Translated: CASSLEGAVDEQFF.

This chain links TRBV2 with TRBJ1-2, with unresolved D. The CDR3 is made up of 14 amino acids. V was cut by 1 base and J by 4 bases, with 10 bases left in between. CDR1 is SNHLY, CDR2 FYNNEI, per germline. The CDR3 DNA follows: TGTGCCAGCAGTGAAGATGGAGGAGGCTATGGCTACACCTTC. It codes for CASSEDGGGYGYTF. Supplemented by reference TRBV2 and TRBJ1-2, the full variable domain reads EPEVTQTPSHQVTQMGQEVILRCVPISNHLYFYWYRQILGQKVEFLVSFYNNEISEKSEIFDDQFSVERPDGSNFTLKIRSTKLEDSAMYFCASSEDGGGYGYTFGSGTRLTVV.

This clone showed up just a few times. The gene calls are TRBV4-1 and TRBJ2-7; 10 nucleotides line up with TRBD2. This CDR3 is 14 amino acids long. The germline V gene has CDR1 MGHRA and CDR2 YSYEKL. V was pared by 2 bases and J by 3 bases, with 1 base of the junction left unmatched. The CDR3 reads CASSQQRGGYEQYF. The DNA of the CDR3 is TGCGCCAGCAGCCAACAGCGGGGGGGCTACGAGCAGTACTTC.

This chain connects TRBV28 to TRBJ1-2, with TRBD1 matching 7 bases. The CDR3 has 15 residues. The trim removed 5 bases at V and 3 bases at J, leaving 9 bases unmatched. Germline V gene sequence: CDR1 MDHEN, CDR2 SYDVKM. CDR3 in amino acids: CASSTPATGYYGYTF. The CDR3 region has the DNA TGTGCCAGCAGTACCCCCGCGACAGGGTACTATGGCTACACCTTC.

The chain carries TRBV28 and TRBJ1-6; D gene uncertain. CDR3 length equals 17 residues. Trimming shortened V by 2 bases and J by 0 bases, and 11 bases separated the two germline ends. Germline V gene sequence: CDR1 MDHEN, CDR2 SYDVKM. CDR3 DNA sequence: TGTGCCAGCAGTTTAAACCCGTGGAGCTCCTATAATTCACCCCTCCACTTT. Amino acid sequence: CASSLNPWSSYNSPLHF.

The genes are TRBV18 and TRBJ1-4, with TRBD1 matching 7 bases. The V segment lost 5 bases and the J segment 7 bases; nucleotides outside the gene matches: 13. The CDR3 sequence is 16 residues long. Germline V gene data show CDR1 as KGHSH and CDR2 as LQKENI. The CDR3 region is CASSSKYRDRLEKLFF. The DNA of the CDR3 is TGTGCCAGCTCATCCAAATACCGGGACAGACTTGAAAAACTGTTTTTT.

Only one count was recorded for this clone. The genes are TRBV30 and TRBJ1-2, with D tentatively TRBD1 (5 bases). Germline-derived CDR1 and CDR2 are GTSNPN and SVGIG (reference sequence). V dropped 2 bases and J dropped 4 bases, with 14 bases sitting between them. The CDR3 consists of 14 residues. Written as DNA, the CDR3 is TGTGCCTGGAGTAGACAGTTTGAGGCCTATGGCTACACCTTC. Translating gives CAWSRQFEAYGYTF.

The chain employs TRBV3-1 (or the pseudogene TRBV3-2) and TRBJ2-5, with 9 nucleotides matching TRBD2. The CDR3 consists of 11 residues. Germline loops: CDR1 LGHDT, CDR2 YNNKEL (reference sequence). The ends lost 8 bases at V and 5 bases at J; junction bases unmatched: 0. The CDR3 is CASAGGETQYF. The DNA for the CDR3 is TGTGCCAGCGCGGGGGGGGAGACCCAGTACTTC.